Listed here is a single T cell receptor (beta chain). These data originate in a study of CD8 T cells in Susac syndrome. At the level of the study: Sequenced Susac syndrome patients included six with clinically active disease and roughly eight in remission. Susac syndrome patients were untreated, on corticosteroids with some adding intravenous immunoglobulin, or on intravenous immunoglobulin only.

From blood CD8+ and CD4+ T cells, the TCR beta chain was sequenced. This CDR3 comprises 12 residues. Trimming cost V 4 bases and J 14 bases; bases outside gene matches: 13. CDR1 and CDR2 (germline): SQVTM, ANQGSEA. When the RNA was reverse transcribed, random hexamers were used with an input of 0.5 to 1 ug. By means of immunoSEQ multiplex PCR, TCR beta CDR3 spanning 54 Vbeta and 13 Jbeta underwent amplification. TCRdb called the immunoSEQ multiplex PCR reads again in MiXCR, with one record for every CDR3 protein. Altogether 150,000 to 200,000 distinct CDR3 sequences are present, roughly 95% being singletons, with the ten largest covering roughly 0.12%.

The sequence derives from a human donor with Susac syndrome. This chain connects TRBV29-1 to TRBJ2-5, with TRBD2 matching 7 bases. Material for sequencing was CD4+ T cells from PBMCs. The DNA of the CDR3 is TGCAGCGTTGGGGGCCAGGAGCTAGCGGCTTACTTC. Translation gives CSVGGQELAAYF.